The 13 T cell receptor beta chains below were found in one sample sequenced in a study of T cell responses to AZD1222 COVID-19 vaccine. Measured with immunoSEQ multiplex PCR; TCRdb has only the in-frame clones, and not every one. The sample shows over 85,000 clones, more than 70% of them seen only once. The material was peripheral blood, obtained 28 days after the second AZD1222 dose. All receptors derive from an adult who received the AZD1222 COVID-19 vaccine.

The rearrangement links TRBV5-1 to TRBJ2-3; TRBD1 aligns across 8 bases. CDR3 size: 15 residues. Germline lookup yields CDR1 SGHRS and CDR2 YFSETQ. V lost 4 bases, J lost 1 base, and 5 bases stayed unmatched. The CDR3 is CASSNPGQGTDTQYF. The DNA of the CDR3 is TGCGCCAGCAGCAATCCGGGACAGGGCACAGATACGCAGTATTTT.

Only one count was recorded for this clone. The chain is built from TRBV21-1 and TRBJ2-2; the table's D call TRBD2 went unverified against the DNA. TRBV21-1 has pseudogene status. The CDR3 loop spans 18 amino acids. CDR3 region: CASSKRGLAGGWTGELFF. DNA of the CDR3: TGTGCCAGCAGCAAAAGGGGACTAGCGGGAGGTTGGACCGGGGAGCTGTTTTTT.

This chain joins TRBV6-1 and TRBJ1-2, with D perhaps TRBD1 (5 bases). The CDR3 loop spans 14 amino acids. Per the germline V gene, CDR1 is MNHNS and CDR2 is SASEGT. Trimming removed 3 bases at V and 3 bases at J, with 11 bases between. The CDR3 coding sequence is TGTGCCAGCAGTGACACCGACAGTTACTATGGCTACACCTTC. It is translated as CASSDTDSYYGYTF.

The V and J genes are TRBV30 and TRBJ2-7, with TRBD2 matching 7 bases. The CDR3 loop spans 14 amino acids. With V trimmed by 4 bases and J by 3 bases, 9 bases remained unmatched. Germline values: CDR1 GTSNPN, CDR2 SVGIG (reference sequence). In DNA form, the CDR3 reads TGTGCCTGGAAAAGGAGCGGGGTCCACTACGAGCAGTACTTC. Its protein product is CAWKRSGVHYEQYF.

The chain has TRBV30 and TRBJ1-2; D is undetermined. V shed 3 bases and J shed 8 bases, with 13 bases lying between them. The CDR3 is made up of 12 amino acids. Germline loops: CDR1 GTSNPN, CDR2 SVGIG (reference sequence). This chain's CDR3 is CAWRLSPLGYTF. The CDR3 coding sequence is TGTGCCTGGAGGCTATCCCCCTTGGGCTACACCTTC.

The genes are TRBV11-2 and TRBJ2-7, with 11 bases aligning to TRBD2. The CDR3 runs 15 residues. Germline CDR1 is SGHAT and CDR2 is FQNNGV. The V segment lost 2 bases and the J segment 3 bases; nucleotides outside the gene matches: 3. CDR3 bases: TGTGCCAGCAGCTTATCGCTAGCGGGGGGCTACGAGCAGTACTTC. Translation gives CASSLSLAGGYEQYF.

V usage is TRBV7-9 and J usage is TRBJ1-3, with no clear D. Germline V gene lookup returns CDR1 SEHNR and CDR2 FQNEAQ (reference sequence). The CDR3 is made up of 15 amino acids. V was trimmed by 8 bases and J by 0 bases, leaving 14 bases between them. CDR3: CASQEGSISGNTIYF. In DNA, the CDR3 is TGTGCCAGCCAGGAGGGCTCGATCTCTGGAAACACCATATATTTT.

The chain uses TRBV4-2 and TRBJ1-5; 7 bases fit TRBD1. This CDR3 spans 15 amino acids. The V gene's germline CDR1 is LGHNA and CDR2 YNFKEQ. J lost 5 bases, V lost 3 bases, and 7 bases had no gene match. The CDR3 DNA reads TGTGCCAGCAGCCACCACGACAGGGAACATCAGCCCCAGCATTTT. It translates to CASSHHDREHQPQHF.

V gene TRBV19 combines with J gene TRBJ2-1; D remains ambiguous. In germline, CDR1 is LNHDA, CDR2 SQIVND (reference sequence). The CDR3 sequence is 13 residues long. V was cut by 8 bases and J by 8 bases, with 16 bases left in between. CDR3 protein: CASASPSIDEQFF. The CDR3 nucleotides are TGTGCCAGTGCCTCGCCTTCGATCGATGAGCAGTTCTTC.

The chain joins TRBV6-2 or TRBV6-3 to TRBJ2-1; 15 nucleotides align to TRBD2. There are 24 residues in the CDR3. V gave up 6 bases and J gave up 5 bases; unmatched junction bases: 29. In germline, CDR1 is MNHEY, CDR2 SVGEGT. The DNA of the CDR3 is TGTGCCAGCAGCCCAACGTTGATGTCAGGGCGGACTAGCGGGAGGGCCCTCAGCGACAATGAGCAGTTCTTC. Translation gives CASSPTLMSGRTSGRALSDNEQFF.

V gene TRBV6-5 combines with J gene TRBJ2-1, with D unresolved. CDR3 length: 13 amino acids. Trimming pared 4 bases from V and 6 bases from J, leaving 10 bases between. Per the germline V gene, CDR1 is MNHEY and CDR2 is SVGAGI. The CDR3 DNA is TGTGCCAGCAGTTGGTCCCGGCTCAATGAGCAGTTCTTC. Translated: CASSWSRLNEQFF.

The chain carries TRBV7-8 and TRBJ2-2; TRBD1 matches 9 bases. This CDR3 has 16 residues. The germline V gene encodes CDR1 SGHVS and CDR2 FQNEAQ. With 6 bases clipped from V and 1 base from J, the junction kept 6 bases outside the gene matches. CDR3 sequence (DNA): TGTGCCAGCAGTAACGTGGGACAGGGGAACACCGGGGAGCTGTTTTTT. Residues: CASSNVGQGNTGELFF.

This clone has a single count. This rearrangement joins TRBV19 to TRBJ2-2; D uncertain. The V gene lost 1 base and the J gene lost 6 bases, with 6 bases spanning the gap. The CDR3 runs 13 residues. CDR1 is LNHDA and CDR2 is SQIVND in the germline V gene (reference sequence). CDR3 sequence (DNA): TGTGCCAGTAGTATAGGGTTGGCCGGGGAGCTGTTTTTT. Residues: CASSIGLAGELFF.